This TCR beta chain was captured by sequencing in a study of cytomegalovirus exposure and HLA in healthy donors. Study-level findings and limits: Apart from CMV serostatus, no immune exposure information was available. Reportedly, fewer N-insertions than the roughly 600-donor mean appeared in an Asian-associated ancestry cluster in a later analysis. In a later analysis, TCR beta V- and J-gene trimming showed a link to a missense DCLRE1C variant.

Per germline, CDR1 LNHNV and CDR2 YYDKDF (reference sequence). The CDR3 totals 14 residues. At collection, donors were nominally healthy, but unrecorded immune exposures were probable. The PCR ran on 60 Vbeta and 13 Jbeta primers. Here immunoSEQ multiplex PCR was the method, and the copy in TCRdb shows in-frame clones only, minus some. The data contain 150,000 to 200,000 clones, roughly 80% of them singletons. About this clone itself: Its antigen remains unidentified. Germline and junction disagree at one end, which may indicate a read error.

The receptor was derived from a male donor in good health and CMV-seropositive. The material sequenced was PBMCs. V gene TRBV15 combines with J gene TRBJ2-5; 9 bases agree with TRBD2. The CDR3 is CAASPSGIQETQYF. The DNA for the CDR3 is TGTGCCGCCAGTCCTAGCGGGATACAAGAGACCCAGTACTTC.